In its sample, the clone carrying this T cell receptor beta chain was seen many times. The record originates from a study of T cells in Graves' hyperthyroidism and ophthalmopathy. Germline V gene data show CDR1 as MDHEN and CDR2 as SYDVKM. V dropped 7 bases and J dropped 1 base, with 5 bases sitting between them. The CDR3 spans 12 residues. Diagnosis of hyperthyroidism was new in patients aged 18 to 65, and its duration was under 2 months. Those patients with uncontrolled infection, other autoimmune disease, pregnancy or lactation were excluded. RNA transcripts served as the template for amplifying TCR beta CDR3 regions. During a first-round RT-PCR of the TCR CDR3, the HTBI primer set was used. Each CDR3 protein is one row after TCRdb ran MiXCR on the multiplex PCR reads. The sample has 250,000 to 300,000 distinct CDR3 sequences, roughly 15% seen once; the top ten hold about an eighth.

This TCR derives from a woman aged 40 to 50 with Graves' hyperthyroidism that later progressed to Graves' ophthalmopathy. Sequencing was done on a sample of blood. The chain recombines TRBV28 with TRBJ1-5, with no clear D. The CDR3 coding sequence is TGTGCCAGCACGGAAAGCAATCAGCCCCAGCATTTT. Residues: CASTESNQPQHF.